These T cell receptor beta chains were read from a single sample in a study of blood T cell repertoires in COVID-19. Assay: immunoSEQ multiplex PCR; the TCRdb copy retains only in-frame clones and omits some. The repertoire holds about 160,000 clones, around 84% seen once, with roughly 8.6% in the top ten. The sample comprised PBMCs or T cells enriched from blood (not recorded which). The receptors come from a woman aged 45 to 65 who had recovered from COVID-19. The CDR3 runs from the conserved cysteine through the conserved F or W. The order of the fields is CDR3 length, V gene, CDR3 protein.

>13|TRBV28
CASSHRGREGYTF
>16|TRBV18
CASSPPGQLGNQPQHF
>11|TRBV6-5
CASSLGGEQYF
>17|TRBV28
CASSEGGRGQTNQPQHF
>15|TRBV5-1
CASSLVGTGVYEQYF
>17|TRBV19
CASSDPDRIKANYGYTF
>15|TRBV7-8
CASSSTGGAGYGYTF
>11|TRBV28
CASSTGMGAFF
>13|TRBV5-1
CASSPSWTGELFF
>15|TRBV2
CASSEGRTMNTEAFF
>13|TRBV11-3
CASSSRGGQPQHF
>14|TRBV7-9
CASSLRDFSYEQYF
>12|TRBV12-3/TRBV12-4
CASSLDYQPQHF
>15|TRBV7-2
CASNLGLATNEKLFF
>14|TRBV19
CASSNRGDTGELFF
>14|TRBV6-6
CASRTSGEGSPLHF
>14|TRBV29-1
CSVGETGRLEKLFF
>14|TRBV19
CASSMRGISYEQYF
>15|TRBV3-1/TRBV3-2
CASSHRLAGCDEQFF
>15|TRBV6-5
CASSRLLGQGYEQYF
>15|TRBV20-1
CSASLEAGLTQGYTF
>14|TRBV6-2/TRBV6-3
CASSPGLRIYEQYF
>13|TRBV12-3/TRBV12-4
CASVSTNYNEQFF
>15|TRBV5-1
CASSLVRQGGETQYF
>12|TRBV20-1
CSASRQGGLQYF
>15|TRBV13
CASSAGGRVGNTIYF
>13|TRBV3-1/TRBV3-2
CASRSGGTGELFF
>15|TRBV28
CASSLAGQGSSPLHF
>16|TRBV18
CASSPQTGPRGDEQFF
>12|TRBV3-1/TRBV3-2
CASEGPTGELFF
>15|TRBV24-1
CATSGSRENSNEQFF
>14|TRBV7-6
CASSLDRGAHEQYF
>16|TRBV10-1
CASSESREPRATEAFF
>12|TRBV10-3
CAIKTGPTEAFF
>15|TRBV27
CASSPLEKGFTEAFF
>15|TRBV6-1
CASSDTSGVYNEQFF
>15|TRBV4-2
CASSPSIAGLYEQYF
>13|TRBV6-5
CASSRGAEGPLHF
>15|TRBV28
CASSLVAGGILEQYF
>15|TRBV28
CASTPLGTTVYGYTF
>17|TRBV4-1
CASSQESSANSYNEQFF
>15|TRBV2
CASILSAGPTDTQYF